The present TCR beta chain was sequenced within a study of T-cell memory formation after mild COVID-19. The wider study: Across donors, TCR clusters were largely donor specific. Overall study results and limits: The study detected some responding clones in pre-infection memory, suggesting cross-reactive memory joined. Mainly CM and EM harbored the contracting CD4+ clones; mainly EMRA harbored the CD8+ ones.

Sample barcodes and UMIs were carried by the TCR alpha and TCR beta cDNA libraries that 5'RACE generated with constant-segment primers. TCRdb itself ran the 5' RACE reads through MiXCR, one entry per CDR3 protein. The table lists about 350,000 distinct CDR3 sequences, roughly an eighth of them singletons, with about 20% in the top ten. This clonotype has just one count. Its target is unknown. This CDR3 has 17 residues. Germline CDR1 SGHRS, CDR2 YFSETQ. The V and J ends lost 3 bases and 4 bases respectively, with 20 bases between them. This sequence joins TRBV5-1 and TRBJ2-1; possible D gene TRBD2, 6 bases. The sequenced sample consisted of PBMCs or a T cell subset sorted from them (not recorded which). The source is a young man who had mild COVID-19 (a few samples of this study predate the infection). Cell type and time point are not known. The CDR3 region has the DNA TGCGCCAGCAGCTCAGCACCGGGACTCATTAAATACAATGAGCAGTTCTTC. This translates into CASSSAPGLIKYNEQFF.